The 13 T cell receptor beta chains below were found in one sample sequenced in a study of T cell responses to AZD1222 COVID-19 vaccine (TCRdb year 2021). The time point label, read with the paper, signifies: baseline before first vaccination. The library relied on the immunoSEQ multiplex PCR assay. TCRdb stores this immuneACCESS table with in-frame sequences only. Part of the clones is absent; in the studies checked, under half of the shortfall reflects unresolved V genes, and no reason is known for the rest. The sample contains fewer than 250,000 clones, 85% to 95% of them found a single time. In total, the top ten clones hold approximately 1.3% of the sample. Sample: peripheral blood, taken on day 0 of AZD1222 vaccination. These TCRs come from an adult in good health.

This chain connects TRBV3-1 (or the pseudogene TRBV3-2) to TRBJ1-5; possibly TRBD1 for D (6 bases). Germline CDR1 reads LGHDT; CDR2 reads YNNKEL (reference sequence). The CDR3 consists of 13 residues. V gave up 3 bases and J gave up 8 bases, with 11 bases separating them. The CDR3 loop reads CASSHGGQKPQHF. In nucleotides, the CDR3 is TGTGCCAGCAGCCACGGGGGGCAGAAGCCCCAGCATTTT.

This clone was seen many times. The chain has TRBV24-1 and TRBJ1-1; no clear D. The V gene's germline CDR1 is KGHDR and CDR2 SFDVKD. Deletions cut 1 base from V and 1 base from J, with 3 bases between. The CDR3 length is 13 residues. The CDR3 loop reads CATSDFKNTEAFF. CDR3 in DNA: TGTGCCACCAGTGATTTTAAGAACACTGAAGCTTTCTTT.

The chain carries TRBV6-1 and TRBJ1-4; D is unresolved. Germline V gene data show CDR1 as MNHNS and CDR2 as SASEGT. The CDR3 loop spans 21 amino acids. Trimming stripped 0 bases from V and 4 bases from J, with 27 bases between. CDR3 loop: CASSEARAGWTAKWVNEKLFF. CDR3 bases: TGTGCCAGCAGTGAAGCTCGGGCGGGATGGACGGCTAAGTGGGTTAATGAAAAACTGTTTTTT.

The J gene is TRBJ1-5, the V gene TRBV5-5, with 8 bases that match TRBD1. CDR1 is SGHKS and CDR2 is YYEKEE in the germline V gene (reference sequence). This CDR3 has 15 amino acids. V gave up 3 bases and J gave up 7 bases; unmatched junction bases: 9. The CDR3 protein is CASSSTRGLGQPQHF. The CDR3 region has the DNA TGTGCCAGCAGCTCGACCAGGGGGCTTGGGCAGCCCCAGCATTTT.

Comments on this clone: This CDR3 is also generated by other DNA sequences in the sample. The rearrangement joins TRBV9 to TRBJ2-5; D ambiguous. There are 12 residues in the CDR3. Trimming took off 0 bases at V and 4 bases at J, with 4 bases between the two ends. Germline V CDR1 and CDR2: SGDLS, YYNGEE. The CDR3 protein is CASSVAGETQYF. The CDR3 bases are TGTGCCAGCAGCGTAGCTGGAGAGACCCAGTACTTC.

The chain is built from TRBV7-9 and TRBJ2-7, with D maybe TRBD2 (5 bases). Germline V gene sequence: CDR1 SEHNR, CDR2 FQNEAQ (reference sequence). V was pared by 0 bases and J by 7 bases, with 13 bases between. This CDR3 has 14 amino acids. CDR3: CASSLAGVTGEQYF. CDR3 DNA: TGTGCCAGCAGCTTAGCCGGGGTAACGGGGGAGCAGTACTTC.

V and J are TRBV4-3 and TRBJ2-7, with D possibly matching TRBD2 (6 bases). This CDR3 is built from 15 residues. V lost 0 bases and J lost 7, with 16 bases in between. CDR1 is LGHNA, CDR2 YSLEER, per germline. CDR3 coding DNA: TGCGCCAGCAGCCAAGATCAGCGCGGCGCGGGGGAGCAGTACTTC. This translates into CASSQDQRGAGEQYF.

The chain employs TRBV29-1 and TRBJ1-2, with D possibly being TRBD1 (6 bases). CDR1 is SQVTM, CDR2 ANQGSEA, per germline. Trimming pared 7 bases from V and 4 bases from J, leaving 13 bases between. The CDR3 has 12 residues. Written as DNA, the CDR3 is TGCAGCGCCGCACAGGGACTCTATGGCTACACCTTC. Protein: CSAAQGLYGYTF.

This clone came up once. The rearrangement joins TRBV28 to TRBJ1-3, with D hard to call. The V gene lost 6 bases and the J gene lost 3 bases, with 21 bases spanning the gap. Germline loops: CDR1 MDHEN, CDR2 SYDVKM. The CDR3 runs 17 residues. CDR3 in amino acids: CASSPLFGRRSGNTIYF. In nucleotides, the CDR3 is TGTGCCAGCAGCCCCCTGTTCGGCCGTCGGAGTGGAAACACCATATATTTT.

The J gene is TRBJ1-6, the V gene TRBV27; TRBD1 agrees at 11 bases. With V trimmed by 3 bases and J by 7 bases, 8 bases remained unmatched. The CDR3 is 17 residues long. CDR1 and CDR2 (germline): MNHEY, SMNVEV (reference sequence). The CDR3 DNA reads as TGTGCCAGCAGTTTCACGCTGGGGACAGGGGGGAATTCACCCCTCCACTTT. Residues: CASSFTLGTGGNSPLHF.

V is TRBV5-6 and J is TRBJ2-2; perhaps TRBD1 as D (5 bases). The length of the CDR3 is 15 residues. Trimming took off 4 bases at V and 7 bases at J, with 17 bases between the two ends. Per the germline V gene, CDR1 is SGHDT and CDR2 is YYEEEE. CDR3 region: CASSLGAGIYGELFF. The CDR3 DNA reads TGTGCCAGCAGCCTAGGCGCAGGGATTTACGGGGAGCTGTTTTTT.

This clone was observed a single time. CDR3 protein: CASSQGSPFGGYTF. As DNA, the CDR3 is TGTGCCAGCAGCCAAGGTTCCCCGTTTGGCGGCTACACCTTC. This chain links TRBV3-1 (or the pseudogene TRBV3-2) with TRBJ1-2; D gene ambiguous. This CDR3 contains 14 residues. Germline V gene sequence: CDR1 LGHDT, CDR2 YNNKEL (reference sequence). V lost 1 base and J lost 8, with 14 bases in between.

The genes are TRBV27 and TRBJ1-5; D not certain. The length of the CDR3 is 12 residues. Deletions cut 9 bases from V and 5 bases from J, with 11 bases between. Germline V gene lookup returns CDR1 MNHEY and CDR2 SMNVEV (reference sequence). CDR3 sequence: CASGPKDQPQHF. The CDR3 DNA sequence: TGTGCCAGTGGTCCAAAGGATCAGCCCCAGCATTTT.